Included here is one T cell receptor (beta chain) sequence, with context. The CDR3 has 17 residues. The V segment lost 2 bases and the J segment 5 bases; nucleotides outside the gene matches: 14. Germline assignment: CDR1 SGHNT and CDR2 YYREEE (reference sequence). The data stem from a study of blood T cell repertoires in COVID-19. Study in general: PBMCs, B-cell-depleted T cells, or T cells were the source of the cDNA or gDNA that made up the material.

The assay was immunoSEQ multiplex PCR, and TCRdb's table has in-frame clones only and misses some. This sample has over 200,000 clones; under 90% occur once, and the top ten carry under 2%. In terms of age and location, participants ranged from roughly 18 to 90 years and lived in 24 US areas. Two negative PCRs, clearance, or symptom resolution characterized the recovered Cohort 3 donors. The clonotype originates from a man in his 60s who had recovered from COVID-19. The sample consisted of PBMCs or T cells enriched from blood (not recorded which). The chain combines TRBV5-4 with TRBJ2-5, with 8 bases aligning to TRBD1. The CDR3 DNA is TGTGCCAGCAGCTTCTTCTTAGGAACAGGGGGTGGGGAGACCCAGTACTTC. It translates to CASSFFLGTGGGETQYF.